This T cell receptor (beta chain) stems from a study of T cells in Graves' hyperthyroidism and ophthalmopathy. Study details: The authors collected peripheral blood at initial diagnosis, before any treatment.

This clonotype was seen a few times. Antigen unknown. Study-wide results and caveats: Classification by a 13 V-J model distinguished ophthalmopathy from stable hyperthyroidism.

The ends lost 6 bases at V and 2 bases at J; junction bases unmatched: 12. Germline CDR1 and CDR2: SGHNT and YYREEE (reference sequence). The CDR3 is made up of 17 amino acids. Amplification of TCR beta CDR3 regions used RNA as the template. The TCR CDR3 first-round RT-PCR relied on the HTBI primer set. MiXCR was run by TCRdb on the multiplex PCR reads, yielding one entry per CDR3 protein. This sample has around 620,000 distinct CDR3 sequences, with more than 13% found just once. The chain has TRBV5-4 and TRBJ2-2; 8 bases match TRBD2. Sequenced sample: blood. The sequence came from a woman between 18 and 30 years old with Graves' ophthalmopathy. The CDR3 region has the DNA TGTGCCAGCACCCGGAGGCTAGCGGGCATTAACACCGGGGAGCTGTTTTTT. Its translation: CASTRRLAGINTGELFF.